This TCR beta chain was sequenced during a study of response to subunit inactivated influenza vaccine. This clonotype was seen a handful of times. Its antigen is undetermined. General study points: Authors suggested each seasonal flu vaccination may recruit only limited numbers of new T cells.

Each CDR3 protein gets one entry after TCRdb re-called the RT-PCR reads with MiXCR. The table lists about 150,000 distinct CDR3 sequences, around a tenth of them singletons. Germline V lookup: CDR1 SEHNR, CDR2 FQNEAQ (reference sequence). The CDR3 spans 13 residues. V was trimmed by 1 base and J by 8 bases, leaving 9 bases between them. This rearrangement joins TRBV7-9 to TRBJ2-1; D not resolved. The starting material was CD8+ T cells sorted from PBMCs, obtained roughly 24 months after vaccination. This clonotype originated in a man between 50 and 69 years old who received an inactivated influenza vaccine. The CDR3 region is CASSLGTADEQFF. DNA for the CDR3: TGTGCCAGCAGCTTAGGGACCGCGGATGAGCAGTTCTTC.